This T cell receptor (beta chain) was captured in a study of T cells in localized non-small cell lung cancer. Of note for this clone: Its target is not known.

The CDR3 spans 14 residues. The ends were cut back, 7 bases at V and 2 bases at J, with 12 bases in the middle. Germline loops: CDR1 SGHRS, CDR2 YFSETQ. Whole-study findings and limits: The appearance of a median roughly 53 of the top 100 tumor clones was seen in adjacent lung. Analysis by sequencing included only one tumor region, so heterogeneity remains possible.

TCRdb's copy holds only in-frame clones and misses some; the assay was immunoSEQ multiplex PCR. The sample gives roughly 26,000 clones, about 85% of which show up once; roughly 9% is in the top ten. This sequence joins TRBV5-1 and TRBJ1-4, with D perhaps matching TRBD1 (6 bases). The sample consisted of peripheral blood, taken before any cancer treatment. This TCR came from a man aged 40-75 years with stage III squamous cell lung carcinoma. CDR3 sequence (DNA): TGCGCCAGCGCACAGGGATACACTAATGAAAAACTGTTTTTT. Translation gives CASAQGYTNEKLFF.